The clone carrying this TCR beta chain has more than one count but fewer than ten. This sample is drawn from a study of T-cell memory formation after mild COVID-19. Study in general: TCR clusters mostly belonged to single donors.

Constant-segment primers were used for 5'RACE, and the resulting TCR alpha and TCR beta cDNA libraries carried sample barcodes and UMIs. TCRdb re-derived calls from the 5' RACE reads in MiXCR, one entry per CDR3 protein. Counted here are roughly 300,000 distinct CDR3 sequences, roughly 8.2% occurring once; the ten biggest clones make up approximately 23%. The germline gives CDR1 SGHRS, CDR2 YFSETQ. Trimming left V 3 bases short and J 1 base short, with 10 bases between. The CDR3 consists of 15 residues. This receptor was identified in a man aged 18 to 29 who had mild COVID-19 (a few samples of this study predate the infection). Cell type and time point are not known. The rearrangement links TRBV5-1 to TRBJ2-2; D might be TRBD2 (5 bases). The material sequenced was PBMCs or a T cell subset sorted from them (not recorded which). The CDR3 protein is CASSYAEGNTGELFF. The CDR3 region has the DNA TGCGCCAGCAGCTACGCCGAGGGGAACACCGGGGAGCTGTTTTTT.